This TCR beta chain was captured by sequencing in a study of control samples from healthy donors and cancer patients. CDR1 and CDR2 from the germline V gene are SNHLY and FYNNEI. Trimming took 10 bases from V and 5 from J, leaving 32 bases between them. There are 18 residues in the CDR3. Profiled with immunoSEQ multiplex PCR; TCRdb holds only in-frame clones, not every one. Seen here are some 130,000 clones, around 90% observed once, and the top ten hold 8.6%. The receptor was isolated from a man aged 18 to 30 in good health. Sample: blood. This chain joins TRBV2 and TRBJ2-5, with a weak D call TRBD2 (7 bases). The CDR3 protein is CATIDRIPGGVVQETQYF. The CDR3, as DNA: TGTGCCACCATTGACCGCATCCCGGGGGGCGTAGTTCAGGAGACCCAGTACTTC.